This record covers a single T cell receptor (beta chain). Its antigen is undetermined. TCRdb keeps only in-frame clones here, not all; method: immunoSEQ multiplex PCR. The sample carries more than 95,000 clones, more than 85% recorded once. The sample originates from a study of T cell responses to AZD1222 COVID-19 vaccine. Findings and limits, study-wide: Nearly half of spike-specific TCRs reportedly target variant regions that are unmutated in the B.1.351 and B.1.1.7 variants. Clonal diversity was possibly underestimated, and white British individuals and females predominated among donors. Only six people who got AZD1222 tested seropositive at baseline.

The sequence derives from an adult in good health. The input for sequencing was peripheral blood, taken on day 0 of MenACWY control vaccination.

In nucleotides, the CDR3 is TGCGCCAGCAGCTTCAGGACTAGCGGGAGCTATGAGCAGTTCTTC. Residues: CASSFRTSGSYEQFF. J is TRBJ2-1 and V is TRBV5-1; 13 bases align to TRBD2. J gave up 8 bases and V 2 bases, and 4 bases lay outside the gene matches. The CDR3 is made up of 15 amino acids. Germline V gene sequence: CDR1 SGHRS, CDR2 YFSETQ.